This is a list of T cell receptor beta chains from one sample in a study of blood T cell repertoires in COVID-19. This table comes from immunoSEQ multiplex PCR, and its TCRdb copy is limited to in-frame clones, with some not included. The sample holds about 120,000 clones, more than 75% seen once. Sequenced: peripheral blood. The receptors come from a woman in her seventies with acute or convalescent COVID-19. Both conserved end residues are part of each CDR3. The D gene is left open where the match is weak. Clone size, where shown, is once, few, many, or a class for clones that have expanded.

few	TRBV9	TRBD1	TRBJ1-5	CASSPGTGGPLSNQPQHF	TGTGCCAGCAGCCCCGGGACAGGGGGCCCTTTGAGCAATCAGCCCCAGCATTTT
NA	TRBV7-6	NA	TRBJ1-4	CASSQNGQGNNEKLFF	TGTGCCAGCAGCCAAAACGGTCAGGGGAATAATGAAAAACTGTTTTTT
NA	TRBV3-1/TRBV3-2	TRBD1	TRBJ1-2	CASSQGEAGGSYGYTF	TGTGCCAGCAGCCAAGGGGAGGCAGGGGGCAGCTATGGCTACACCTTC
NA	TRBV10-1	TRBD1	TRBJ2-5	CASSPGQGAETQYF	TGCGCCAGCAGTCCTGGACAGGGAGCAGAGACCCAGTACTTC
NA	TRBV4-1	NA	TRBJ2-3	CASSQDLGSTSYF	TGCGCCAGCAGCCAAGATCTTGGCTCAACATCTTATTTT
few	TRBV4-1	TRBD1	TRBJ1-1	CASSQLSGTGNTEAFF	TGCGCCAGCAGCCAGCTCAGTGGGACAGGGAACACTGAAGCTTTCTTT
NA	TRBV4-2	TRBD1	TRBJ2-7	CASSPRDRGTYEQYF	TGTGCCAGCAGCCCCCGGGACAGGGGGACCTACGAGCAGTACTTC
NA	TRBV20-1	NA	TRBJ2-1	CSASAPGHYNEQFF	TGCAGTGCTAGTGCGCCTGGACACTACAATGAGCAGTTCTTC
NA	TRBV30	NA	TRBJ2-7	CAGDQGIVYEQYF	TGTGCCGGCGACCAGGGCATAGTTTACGAGCAGTACTTC
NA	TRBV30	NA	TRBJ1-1	CAWSLRGINTEAFF	TGTGCCTGGAGTCTCCGCGGGATTAACACTGAAGCTTTCTTT
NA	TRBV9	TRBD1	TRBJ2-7	CASSVGQGLGEQYF	TGTGCCAGCAGCGTAGGACAGGGTTTGGGGGAGCAGTACTTC
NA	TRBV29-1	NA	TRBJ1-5	CSARRGSNQPQHF	TGCAGCGCCAGACGGGGAAGCAATCAGCCCCAGCATTTT
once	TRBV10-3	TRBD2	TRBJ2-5	CAISAQGLAGGKYQETQYF	TGTGCCATCAGTGCGCAGGGACTAGCGGGGGGGAAGTACCAAGAGACCCAGTACTTC
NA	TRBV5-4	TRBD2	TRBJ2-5	CASSLGRGGETQYF	TGTGCCAGCAGCTTGGGCCGGGGAGGGGAGACCCAGTACTTC
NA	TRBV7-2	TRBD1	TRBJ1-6	CASSPGTGYSPLHF	TGTGCCAGCAGCCCCGGGACAGGGTATTCACCCCTCCACTTT
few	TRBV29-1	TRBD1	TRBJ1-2	CSVEGRGRGYGYTF	TGCAGCGTTGAAGGCAGGGGGCGCGGCTATGGCTACACCTTC
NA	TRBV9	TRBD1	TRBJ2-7	CASSTRTGGIYEQYF	TGTGCCAGCAGCACCCGGACAGGGGGCATTTACGAGCAGTACTTC
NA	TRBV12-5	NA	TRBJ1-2	CASTAGAGYGYTF	TGTGCTAGTACCGCGGGGGCCGGCTATGGCTACACCTTC
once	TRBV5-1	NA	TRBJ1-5	CASSLAGRADQPQHF	TGCGCCAGCAGCTTGGCCGGCAGGGCCGATCAGCCCCAGCATTTT
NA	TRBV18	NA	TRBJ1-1	CASSPGQFLNTEAFF	TGTGCCAGCTCACCCGGACAGTTCCTGAACACTGAAGCTTTCTTT
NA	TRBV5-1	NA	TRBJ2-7	CASSLAIPKHHEQYF	TGCGCCAGCAGCTTGGCCATCCCAAAGCACCACGAGCAGTACTTC
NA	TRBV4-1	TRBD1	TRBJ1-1	CASSQRQGANTEAFF	TGCGCCAGCAGCCAAAGACAGGGGGCGAACACTGAAGCTTTCTTT
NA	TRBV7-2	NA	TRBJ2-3	CASSLVRGSPDTQYF	TGTGCCAGCAGCTTAGTTAGGGGGAGTCCAGATACGCAGTATTTT
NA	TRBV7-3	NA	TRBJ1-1	CASSLRDKGPLTEAFF	TGTGCCAGCAGCTTAAGGGACAAGGGACCTCTCACTGAAGCTTTCTTT
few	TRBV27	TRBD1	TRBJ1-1	CASSLKGAGTEAFF	TGTGCCAGCAGTTTAAAGGGGGCCGGAACTGAAGCTTTCTTT
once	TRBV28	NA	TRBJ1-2	CASSLGGVGYTF	TGTGCCAGCAGTTTGGGGGGAGTTGGCTACACCTTC
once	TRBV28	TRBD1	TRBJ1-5	CASSLPRQGGGQPQHF	TGTGCCAGCAGTTTACCCAGACAGGGAGGAGGGCAGCCCCAGCATTTT
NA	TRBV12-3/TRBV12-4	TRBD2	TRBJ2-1	CASRTRGGLEQFF	TGTGCCAGCAGAACGCGGGGGGGCCTTGAGCAGTTCTTC
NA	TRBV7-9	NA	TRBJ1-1	CASSPGGSTEAFF	TGTGCCAGCAGCCCCGGGGGTTCCACTGAAGCTTTCTTT
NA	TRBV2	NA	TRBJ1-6	CASSEGLVPLHF	TGTGCCAGCAGTGAAGGACTGGTGCCCCTCCACTTT
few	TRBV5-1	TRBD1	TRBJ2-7	CASSATGQGTYEQYF	TGCGCCAGCAGCGCGACGGGACAGGGGACCTACGAGCAGTACTTC
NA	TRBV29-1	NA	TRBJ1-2	CSVMSDRGYGYTF	TGCAGCGTGATGTCGGACCGGGGCTATGGCTACACCTTC
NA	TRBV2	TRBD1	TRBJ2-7	CASSAQGPSYEQYF	TGTGCCAGCAGTGCACAGGGGCCGTCCTACGAGCAGTACTTC
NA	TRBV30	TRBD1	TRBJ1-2	CAWTQDRGVSYTF	TGTGCCTGGACCCAAGACAGGGGTGTAAGCTACACCTTC
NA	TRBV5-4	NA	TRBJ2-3	CASSLNRVGLTDTQYF	TGTGCCAGCAGCTTGAACCGGGTGGGTTTGACAGATACGCAGTATTTT
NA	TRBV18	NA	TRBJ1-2	CASSPDSEGGYTF	TGTGCCAGCTCTCCGGACAGTGAAGGTGGCTACACCTTC
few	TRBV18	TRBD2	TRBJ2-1	CASSETSGGRNEQFF	TGTGCCAGCTCAGAAACTAGCGGGGGGCGCAATGAGCAGTTCTTC
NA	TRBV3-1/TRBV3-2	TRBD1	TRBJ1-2	CASSQEFRDRGYYTF	TGTGCCAGCAGCCAAGAATTCAGAGACAGGGGTTACTACACCTTC
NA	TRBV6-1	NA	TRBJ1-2	CASSESGRLKGGYTF	TGTGCCAGCAGTGAATCAGGGCGGTTGAAGGGTGGCTACACCTTC
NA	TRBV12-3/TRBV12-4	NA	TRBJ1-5	CASSLSDQPQHF	TGTGCCAGCAGTTTATCGGATCAGCCCCAGCATTTT
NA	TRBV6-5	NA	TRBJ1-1	CASSRGGSNTEAFF	TGTGCCAGCAGTCGCGGGGGGTCGAACACTGAAGCTTTCTTT
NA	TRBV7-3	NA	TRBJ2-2	CASSLRASWDTGELFF	TGTGCCAGCAGCTTAAGGGCTTCGTGGGACACCGGGGAGCTGTTTTTT
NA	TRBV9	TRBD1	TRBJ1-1	CASSVAGTGGWTEAFF	TGTGCCAGCAGCGTAGCGGGGACAGGGGGCTGGACTGAAGCTTTCTTT
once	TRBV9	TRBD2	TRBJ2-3	CASSVGTSADTQYF	TGTGCCAGCAGCGTAGGTACTAGCGCAGATACGCAGTATTTT
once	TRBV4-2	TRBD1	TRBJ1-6	CASSQVMDRVKSPLHF	TGTGCCAGCAGCCAAGTGATGGACAGGGTTAAATCACCCCTCCACTTT
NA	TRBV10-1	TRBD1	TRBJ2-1	CASSASTGYNEQFF	TGCGCCAGCAGTGCCTCGACAGGGTACAATGAGCAGTTCTTC
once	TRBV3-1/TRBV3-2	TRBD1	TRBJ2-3	CASSPPHGTGTDTQYF	TGTGCCAGCAGCCCGCCCCACGGGACAGGGACAGATACGCAGTATTTT
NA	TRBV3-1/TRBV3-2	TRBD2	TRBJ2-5	CASSPERGGTETQYF	TGTGCCAGCAGCCCCGAGCGGGGGGGAACGGAGACCCAGTACTTC
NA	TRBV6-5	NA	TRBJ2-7	CASTETGKREQYF	TGTGCCAGTACCGAGACGGGAAAACGAGAGCAGTACTTC
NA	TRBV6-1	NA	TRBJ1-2	CASSELLEGGGGYTF	TGTGCCAGCAGTGAACTCCTAGAGGGGGGGGGCGGCTACACCTTC
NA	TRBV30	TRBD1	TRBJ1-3	CAWGTGATSGNTIYF	TGTGCCTGGGGGACAGGGGCCACCTCTGGAAACACCATATATTTT
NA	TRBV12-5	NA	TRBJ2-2	CASGLGGPNTGELFF	TGTGCTAGTGGTTTGGGAGGTCCGAACACCGGGGAGCTGTTTTTT
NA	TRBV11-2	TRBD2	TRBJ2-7	CASSVGLAGAYEQYF	TGTGCCAGCAGCGTAGGACTAGCGGGGGCCTACGAGCAGTACTTC
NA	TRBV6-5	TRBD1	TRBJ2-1	CASTTRTGTDNEQFF	TGTGCCAGCACAACCAGGACAGGGACCGACAATGAGCAGTTCTTC